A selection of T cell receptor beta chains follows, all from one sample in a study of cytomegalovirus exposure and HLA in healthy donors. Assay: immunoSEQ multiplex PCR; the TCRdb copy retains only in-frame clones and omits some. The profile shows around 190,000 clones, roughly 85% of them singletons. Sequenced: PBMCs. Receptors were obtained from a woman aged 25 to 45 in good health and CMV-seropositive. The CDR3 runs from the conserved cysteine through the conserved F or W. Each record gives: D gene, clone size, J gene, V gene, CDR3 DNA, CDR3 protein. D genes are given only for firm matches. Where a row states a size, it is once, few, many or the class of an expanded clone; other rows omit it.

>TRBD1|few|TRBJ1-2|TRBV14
TGTGCCAGCAGCCTCCGGACAGGGGAGGGAGGCTACACCTTC
CASSLRTGEGGYTF
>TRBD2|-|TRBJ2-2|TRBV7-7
TGTGCCAGCTCAACTAGCGGGATGAAGTCGAACACCGGGGAGCTGTTTTTT
CASSTSGMKSNTGELFF
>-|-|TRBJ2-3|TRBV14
TGTGCCAGCAGCCAAGATAGGGGGTTCACAGATACGCAGTATTTT
CASSQDRGFTDTQYF
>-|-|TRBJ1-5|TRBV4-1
TGCGCCAGCAGCCAAGCGGGGAATCAGCCCCAGCATTTT
CASSQAGNQPQHF
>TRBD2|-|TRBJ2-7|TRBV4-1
TGCGCCAGCAGCCAAGATCAAGGCGGGGGGGCCTCCTACGAGCAGTACTTC
CASSQDQGGGASYEQYF
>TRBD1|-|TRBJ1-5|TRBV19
TGTGCCAGTACCAGGGACAGGGCATCTCCGCCCCAGCATTTT
CASTRDRASPPQHF
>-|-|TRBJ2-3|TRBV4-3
TGCGCCAGCAGCCAAGAGAAAGGGGGAGATGAGTTGGATACGCAGTATTTT
CASSQEKGGDELDTQYF
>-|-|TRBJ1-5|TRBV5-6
TGTGCCAGCAGCTTGGTCAGGGGCGGACAGCCCCAGCATTTT
CASSLVRGGQPQHF
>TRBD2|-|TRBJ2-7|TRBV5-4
TGTGCCAGCAGGGGTGAGGCTAGCGGGGGTAACGAGCAGTACTTC
CASRGEASGGNEQYF
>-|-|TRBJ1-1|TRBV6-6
TGTGCCAGCAGCGACGGGAGCGGGGTGAACACTGAAGCTTTCTTT
CASSDGSGVNTEAFF
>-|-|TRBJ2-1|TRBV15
TGTGCCACCAGCAGAGATGGGGGGAGCTCCTACAATGAGCAGTTCTTC
CATSRDGGSSYNEQFF
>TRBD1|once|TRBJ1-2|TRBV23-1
TGCGCCAGCACCCGGGACAGGGGGGGATCGGGCACCTTC
CASTRDRGGSGTF
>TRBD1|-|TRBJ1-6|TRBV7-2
TGTGCCAGCAGCTTGGGACAGGGGGGTTCACCCCTCCACTTT
CASSLGQGGSPLHF
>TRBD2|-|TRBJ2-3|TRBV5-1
TGCGCCAGCAGCTTGTGGGGTAGCGGGAGTGGCACAGATACGCAGTATTTT
CASSLWGSGSGTDTQYF
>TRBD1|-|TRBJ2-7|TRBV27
TGTGCCAGCAGACCCGGGACAGGGCCTCGGGAGCAGTACTTC
CASRPGTGPREQYF
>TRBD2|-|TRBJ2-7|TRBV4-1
TGCGCCAGCAGCTTTCGAGGACTAGCGGGGAACGAGCAGTACTTC
CASSFRGLAGNEQYF
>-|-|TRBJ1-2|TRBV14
TGTGCCAGCAGCCAAACACGGCGGGGGAATGGCTACACCTTC
CASSQTRRGNGYTF
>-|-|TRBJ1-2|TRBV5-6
TGTGCCAGCAGACGGTCGGACAGAGGGAATTTCTATGGCTACACCTTC
CASRRSDRGNFYGYTF
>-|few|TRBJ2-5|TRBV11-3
TGTGCCAGCAGTATACGAACTGCGGGGCAAGAGACCCAGTACTTC
CASSIRTAGQETQYF
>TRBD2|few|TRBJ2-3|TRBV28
TGTGCCAGCAGCTTTAGAGGGCTAGCGGTGCCCCTCTGCACAGATACGCAGTATTTT
CASSFRGLAVPLCTDTQYF
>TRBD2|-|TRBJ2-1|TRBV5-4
TGTGCCAGCAGCTCCGGGACTACCCCCTACAATGAGCAGTTCTTC
CASSSGTTPYNEQFF
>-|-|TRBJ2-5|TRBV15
TGTGCCACCAGCAGAGACCGAGAGACCCAGTACTTC
CATSRDRETQYF